A selection of T cell receptor beta chains follows, all from one sample in a study of cytomegalovirus exposure and HLA in healthy donors. TCRdb keeps only in-frame clones here, not all; method: immunoSEQ multiplex PCR. The sample carries over 75,000 clones, around 74% recorded once. Material: PBMCs. Source of these receptors: a man in his forties in good health and CMV-seropositive. Both conserved end residues are part of each CDR3. The order of the fields is V gene, D gene, clone size, J gene, CDR3 protein, CDR3 DNA. D genes are given only for firm matches. Size is stated for part of the rows, as once, few or many counts, or as a class when the clone is expanded.

TRBV7-9,-,-,TRBJ2-2,CASSLARARNTGELFF,TGTGCCAGCAGCTTAGCCAGGGCTAGGAACACCGGGGAGCTGTTTTTT
TRBV6-4,TRBD1,few,TRBJ2-2,CASSTGGRDTGELFF,TGTGCCAGCAGTACAGGGGGAAGGGACACCGGGGAGCTGTTTTTT
TRBV4-2,TRBD2,-,TRBJ2-7,CASSPSGGSVPYEQYF,TGTGCCAGCAGCCCTAGCGGGGGGTCCGTACCCTACGAGCAGTACTTC
TRBV5-4,-,-,TRBJ1-3,CASSLDSQGTIYF,TGTGCCAGCAGCTTAGACAGCCAGGGGACCATATATTTT
TRBV9,-,once,TRBJ1-1,CASSPLLGGTNTEAFF,TGTGCCAGCAGCCCCTTACTCGGGGGGACTAACACTGAAGCTTTCTTT
TRBV18,TRBD1,medium-sized,TRBJ2-7,CASSPRTGADEQYF,TGTGCCAGCTCACCCCGGACAGGGGCGGACGAGCAGTACTTC
TRBV19,TRBD1,-,TRBJ2-7,CASSIRTGAYEQYF,TGTGCCAGTAGTATCCGGACAGGGGCATACGAGCAGTACTTC
TRBV19,TRBD2,-,TRBJ2-7,CASSVTSGSTYEQYF,TGTGCCAGTAGTGTGACTAGCGGGTCGACCTACGAGCAGTACTTC
TRBV28,TRBD1,few,TRBJ1-5,CASSPPGQGYQPQHF,TGTGCCAGCAGTCCCCCCGGACAGGGTTATCAGCCCCAGCATTTT
TRBV4-1,-,-,TRBJ1-1,CASSQGGGIWNTEAFF,TGCGCCAGCAGCCAAGGGGGGGGGATCTGGAACACTGAAGCTTTCTTT
TRBV11-2,TRBD2,-,TRBJ2-5,CASSPSGGETQYF,TGTGCCAGCAGCCCAAGCGGGGGAGAGACCCAGTACTTC
TRBV6-1,TRBD1,few,TRBJ2-7,CASSEWDRYSYEQYF,TGTGCCAGCAGTGAATGGGACAGATATTCCTACGAGCAGTACTTC
TRBV27,TRBD1,once,TRBJ1-5,CASSLDRDYQPQHF,TGTGCCAGCAGTCTGGACAGGGACTATCAGCCCCAGCATTTT
TRBV7-9,TRBD2,-,TRBJ2-7,CASSPGTSGGNEQYF,TGTGCCAGCAGCCCCGGGACTAGCGGGGGAAACGAGCAGTACTTC
TRBV7-9,TRBD1,-,TRBJ1-1,CSSSLPSTGARTEAFF,TGTTCCAGCAGCCTACCTTCGACAGGGGCAAGGACTGAAGCTTTCTTT
TRBV7-9,-,few,TRBJ1-5,CASSLGGNSNQPQHF,TGTGCCAGCAGCTTGGGGGGGAATAGCAATCAGCCCCAGCATTTT
TRBV10-3,-,-,TRBJ2-7,CAISGNRESEQYF,TGTGCCATCAGTGGGAACAGGGAATCCGAGCAGTACTTC
TRBV29-1,TRBD1,-,TRBJ2-2,CSVVGQGAGGELFF,TGCAGCGTCGTCGGACAGGGGGCAGGAGGGGAGCTGTTTTTT
TRBV7-9,-,-,TRBJ2-7,CASSLVARYEQYF,TGTGCCAGCAGCTTGGTAGCGCGCTACGAGCAGTACTTC
TRBV7-9,TRBD2,-,TRBJ2-3,CASSLPGGSTDTQYF,TGTGCCAGCAGCCTCCCGGGCGGGAGTACAGATACGCAGTATTTT
TRBV6-4,TRBD2,-,TRBJ2-3,CASSVGRGSGTDTQYF,TGTGCCAGCAGTGTCGGGCGGGGGTCCGGCACAGATACGCAGTATTTT
TRBV9,-,-,TRBJ1-5,CASSVGRGNNQPQHF,TGTGCCAGCAGCGTAGGTCGAGGCAATAATCAGCCCCAGCATTTT
TRBV10-2,TRBD2,-,TRBJ2-2,CASSVWRGGNTGELFF,TGCGCCAGCAGTGTATGGCGGGGGGGGAACACCGGGGAGCTGTTTTTT
TRBV6-1,-,once,TRBJ1-5,CASSGGHLSNQPQHF,TGTGCCAGCAGTGGGGGACACCTTAGCAATCAGCCCCAGCATTTT
TRBV7-3,-,-,TRBJ2-2,CASSAERTGELFF,TGTGCCAGCTCCGCGGAAAGAACCGGGGAGCTGTTTTTT
TRBV2,-,-,TRBJ2-3,CASSPGRARTDTQYF,TGTGCCAGCAGTCCCGGGCGGGCCCGCACAGATACGCAGTATTTT
TRBV7-7,-,-,TRBJ2-2,CASSPGLNTGELFF,TGTGCTAGCAGCCCGGGACTTAACACCGGGGAGCTGTTTTTT
TRBV27,-,-,TRBJ2-6,CASSSRLYSGANVLTF,TGTGCCAGCAGTTCTCGACTGTACTCTGGGGCCAACGTCCTGACTTTC
TRBV6-1,-,-,TRBJ1-3,CASSESGNDSGNTIYF,TGTGCCAGCAGTGAATCCGGGAATGACTCTGGAAACACCATATATTTT
TRBV25-1,TRBD2,-,TRBJ2-3,CASSEGRLAGTDTQYF,TGTGCCAGCAGTGAAGGGAGACTAGCGGGCACAGATACGCAGTATTTT
TRBV29-1,-,once,TRBJ2-1,CSIGHYSSYNEQFF,TGCAGCATCGGACATTATAGCTCCTACAATGAGCAGTTCTTC
TRBV11-2,-,-,TRBJ2-7,CASSFSVAQYF,TGTGCCAGCAGCTTTTCAGTCGCGCAGTACTTC
TRBV6-5,TRBD2,-,TRBJ2-5,CASGRLAGVGAQYF,TGTGCCAGCGGCAGACTAGCGGGAGTAGGGGCCCAGTACTTC
TRBV19,-,-,TRBJ2-5,CASSSAAGNGQETQYF,TGTGCCAGTAGTTCCGCAGCAGGGAACGGCCAAGAGACCCAGTACTTC
TRBV18,TRBD1,few,TRBJ2-7,CASSPPPGTGGKYF,TGTGCCAGCTCACCCCCGCCCGGGACAGGGGGCAAGTACTTC
TRBV27,-,-,TRBJ1-5,CASSFGLLKGGNQPQHF,TGTGCCAGCAGTTTTGGGCTCCTCAAAGGGGGCAATCAGCCCCAGCATTTT
TRBV20-1,-,-,TRBJ2-1,CSAQGNEQFF,TGCAGTGCCCAGGGCAATGAGCAGTTCTTC
TRBV6-5,-,-,TRBJ1-5,CASGWGGNQPQHF,TGTGCCAGCGGATGGGGGGGCAATCAGCCCCAGCATTTT
TRBV5-4,TRBD1,-,TRBJ1-2,CASSSDSRTGVYGYTF,TGTGCCAGCAGCTCCGATTCTCGTACAGGGGTGTATGGCTACACCTTC
TRBV5-6,-,once,TRBJ2-7,CASSPGYLGAGGYEQYF,TGTGCCAGCAGCCCAGGCTACTTGGGGGCTGGAGGCTACGAGCAGTACTTC
TRBV27,-,-,TRBJ2-5,CASSFFSGNQETQYF,TGTGCCAGCAGTTTTTTCTCCGGGAACCAAGAGACCCAGTACTTC
TRBV4-1,-,-,TRBJ2-3,CASSQTGLGTDTQYF,TGCGCCAGCAGCCAAACGGGATTGGGGACAGATACGCAGTATTTT
TRBV25-1,TRBD2,-,TRBJ2-1,CASSELASGGFYNEQFF,TGTGCCAGCAGTGAATTGGCTAGCGGGGGGTTTTACAATGAGCAGTTCTTC
TRBV5-6,-,-,TRBJ2-7,CASSLSQGPLTYEQYF,TGTGCCAGCAGCCTTTCGCAGGGGCCCTTGACCTACGAGCAGTACTTC
TRBV27,TRBD1,few,TRBJ1-5,CASRVRTGNQPQHF,TGTGCCAGCAGAGTTCGGACAGGTAATCAGCCCCAGCATTTT
TRBV28,-,-,TRBJ2-7,CASSFQVAGGAALSYEQYF,TGTGCCAGCAGTTTCCAGGTGGCGGGTGGAGCGGCTCTCTCCTACGAGCAGTACTTC
TRBV27,-,-,TRBJ2-5,CARPRETQYF,TGTGCCAGGCCTAGGGAGACCCAGTACTTC
TRBV5-1,TRBD2,once,TRBJ2-7,CASSLVAGSSYEQYF,TGCGCCAGCAGCTTGGTAGCGGGTAGCTCCTACGAGCAGTACTTC
TRBV2,TRBD2,-,TRBJ2-1,CASSEGLAGGGFF,TGTGCCAGCAGTGAAGGCCTAGCGGGAGGGGGGTTCTTC
TRBV4-2,-,-,TRBJ2-2,CASSQEGLRNTGELFF,TGTGCCAGCAGCCAAGAGGGACTGCGGAACACCGGGGAGCTGTTTTTT
TRBV7-2,TRBD2,-,TRBJ2-3,CASSSGLAGDTQYF,TGTGCCAGCAGCTCGGGACTAGCGGGAGATACGCAGTATTTT
TRBV18,-,few,TRBJ2-7,CASSPDRNTYEQYF,TGTGCCAGCTCACCCGACAGGAATACCTACGAGCAGTACTTC
TRBV19,TRBD1,few,TRBJ1-5,CASSIHQTGGFNQPQHF,TGTGCCAGTAGTATACATCAGACAGGGGGCTTCAATCAGCCCCAGCATTTT
TRBV7-2,-,-,TRBJ1-5,CASSLGSGNQPQHF,TGTGCCAGCAGCTTAGGGTCAGGCAATCAGCCCCAGCATTTT
TRBV2,-,-,TRBJ1-5,CASSERTVDQPQHF,TGTGCCAGCAGTGAGAGGACAGTAGATCAGCCCCAGCATTTT